This T cell receptor beta chain stems from a study of shared clonotypes between healthy human individuals. Study information: Ranging from 18 to 49 in age, donors were a couple of women and a few men. Study outcomes and limitations: Rarefaction showed that sequencing of sorted subsets was incomplete (despite large depth). The genetic and exposure-history diversity represented was limited by few donors.

Remarks on this clone: What it binds is not known. Distinct nucleotide sequences in the sample also encode this CDR3.

The method was immunoSEQ multiplex PCR; TCRdb's version includes in-frame clones alone and lacks a portion of them. Among millions of clones, roughly 93% were seen once, and the ten largest hold about 0.39%. The V gene lost 3 bases and the J gene lost 4 bases, with 6 bases spanning the gap. CDR3 length: 11 amino acids. The germline gives CDR1 DFQATT, CDR2 SNEGSKA (reference sequence). The split of CD4+ cells yielded CD45RA+ naive and CD45RA-negative memory subsets. V usage is TRBV20-1 and J usage is TRBJ2-5; D is unresolved. The clonotype comes from a man aged 18 to 30 in good health. Some clones in this sample may be carry-over from other donors' samples. Sequenced material: naive CD4+ T cells from PBMCs. Described subset: CD45RA+ positively selected. CDR3: CSASSGETQYF. DNA for the CDR3: TGCAGTGCTAGTTCGGGAGAGACCCAGTACTTC.